Below, 23 T cell receptor beta chains from the same sample are listed, as sequenced in a study of human T cells and chemical hapten exposure. Time point defined: pre-sensitization, week 0. Treatment indicated: therapeutic diphenylcyclopropenone sensitization with weekly scalp DPC. A single record per CDR3 protein comes from TCRdb applying MiXCR to the RACE reads. The table includes more than 250,000 distinct CDR3 sequences, 8.6% detected once. This specimen consisted of whole blood, obtained in connection with sensitization to the hapten diphenylcyclopropenone (DPC). Receptor source: a middle-aged woman with alopecia areata. Some clones in this sample may be carry-over from other donors' samples.

This clonotype showed up just a few times. The chain is built from TRBV20-1 and TRBJ2-7, with 13 bases matching TRBD2. Germline assignment: CDR1 DFQATT and CDR2 SNEGSKA (reference sequence). Germline trimming cut 6 bases from V and 3 bases from J; bases unmatched to any gene: 20. The CDR3 spans 19 residues. The CDR3 DNA reads TGCAGTGCCCAAAGCATTCGGGGACTAGCGGGATCAAATGACTACGAGCAGTACTTC. This translates into CSAQSIRGLAGSNDYEQYF.

The chain recombines TRBV6-5 with TRBJ2-6; weak D call: TRBD1 (6 bases). The CDR3 runs to 16 residues. Trimming cost V 6 bases and J 0 bases, with 12 bases left between them. The V gene's germline CDR1 is MNHEY and CDR2 SVGAGI. The CDR3 nucleotides are TGTGCCAGCAGGAAAACAGGGAGCTCTGGGGCCAACGTCCTGACTTTC. Protein sequence: CASRKTGSSGANVLTF.

The gene calls are TRBV2 and TRBJ2-7; the D is unclear. Germline values: CDR1 SNHLY, CDR2 FYNNEI. The length of the CDR3 is 11 residues. V shed 4 bases and J shed 7 bases, with 8 bases lying between them. Here the CDR3 reads CASSASLEQYF. The CDR3 region has the DNA TGTGCCAGCAGTGCCTCCCTGGAGCAGTACTTC.

In regard to this clonotype: This may stem from a read error, because a much larger clone lies one nucleotide away. J is TRBJ1-1 and V is TRBV12-3 or TRBV12-4; 7 bases map to TRBD1. This CDR3 has 13 residues. The V and J ends lost 5 bases and 7 bases, in that order; junction bases with no gene match: 7. In DNA, the CDR3 is TGTGCCAGCAGTGCGACAGGGACCTATGAAGCTTTCTTT. It encodes CASSATGTYEAFF.

This clonotype has only a few counts. The chain has TRBV7-2 and TRBJ2-3; D gene ambiguous. CDR1 is SGHTA, CDR2 FQGNSA, per germline. CDR3 length: 13 amino acids. The germline V and J ends were trimmed by 3 bases and 4 bases, with 8 bases remaining between them. The CDR3 spells CASSLVNPDTQYF. In DNA, the CDR3 is TGTGCCAGCAGCTTGGTGAATCCAGATACGCAGTATTTT.

The V call is TRBV6-5, the J call TRBJ1-1, with 8 bases lining up with TRBD1. The CDR3 length is 14 residues. With 2 bases clipped from V and 5 bases from J, the junction kept 4 bases outside the gene matches. Germline CDR1 MNHEY, CDR2 SVGAGI. Here the CDR3 reads CASSYQGAGTEAFF. In DNA form, the CDR3 reads TGTGCCAGCAGTTACCAGGGGGCCGGGACTGAAGCTTTCTTT.

The genes are TRBV29-1 and TRBJ2-1; the match to TRBD2 covers 12 bases. Germline CDR1 SQVTM, CDR2 ANQGSEA. V lost 6 bases to trimming and J lost 7 bases; unmatched junction nucleotides: 13. There are 16 residues in the CDR3. The CDR3 loop reads CSVEAPSGRAVNEQFF. In nucleotides, the CDR3 is TGCAGCGTAGAGGCCCCTAGCGGGAGGGCCGTTAATGAGCAGTTCTTC.

The chain combines TRBV28 with TRBJ2-1, with a possible D match to TRBD2 (6 bases). With 5 bases removed from V and 2 bases from J, the gap between germline ends came to 16 bases. Germline-derived CDR1 and CDR2 are MDHEN and SYDVKM. This CDR3 is 16 amino acids long. CDR3 in DNA: TGTGCCAGCAGTCCCCTCTCTAGCGCTCCCTACAATGAGCAGTTCTTC. This gives the protein CASSPLSSAPYNEQFF.

This clonotype was observed a few times. The chain combines TRBV29-1 with TRBJ2-1; weak D call: TRBD1 (8 bases). CDR3 length: 18 amino acids. V was pared by 2 bases and J by 5 bases, with 25 bases between. Germline V gives CDR1 SQVTM, CDR2 ANQGSEA. CDR3 region: CSVEPGQGTGGVDNEQFF. The CDR3 DNA follows: TGCAGCGTTGAACCCGGACAGGGAACGGGGGGAGTTGACAATGAGCAGTTCTTC.

The rearrangement uses TRBV29-1 and TRBJ2-1; TRBD2 aligns across 10 bases. Germline lookup yields CDR1 SQVTM and CDR2 ANQGSEA. The CDR3 covers 14 residues. V gave up 5 bases and J gave up 9 bases; unmatched junction bases: 10. The CDR3 DNA reads as TGCAGCGTTCTCGGTCAGCGGGAGGGCCTTGAGCAGTTCTTC. Amino acids: CSVLGQREGLEQFF.

This clonotype was observed at least ten times. The rearrangement links TRBV28 to TRBJ1-5, with D possibly TRBD1 on 5 matching bases. This CDR3 comprises 15 residues. V was shortened by 5 bases and J by 2 bases, with 13 bases between the two germline ends. The germline V gene has CDR1 MDHEN and CDR2 SYDVKM. The CDR3 sequence: CASSGDRRGNQPQHF. The CDR3 DNA reads TGTGCCAGCAGTGGGGACCGCAGGGGCAATCAGCCCCAGCATTTT.

The chain joins TRBV5-1 to TRBJ2-4; a weak D match, TRBD1 (5 bases). The V gene lost 2 bases and the J gene lost 7 bases, with 13 bases spanning the gap. The CDR3 runs to 14 residues. Germline V gene lookup returns CDR1 SGHRS and CDR2 YFSETQ. The chain's CDR3 is CASSLDSFYNIQYF. The CDR3 DNA follows: TGCGCCAGCAGCTTAGACAGTTTCTACAACATTCAGTACTTC.

The sample holds a few counts of this clonotype. V is TRBV18 and J is TRBJ2-2, with 7 bases matching TRBD1. Germline trimming cut 3 bases from V and 0 bases from J; bases unmatched to any gene: 4. CDR1 KGHSH and CDR2 LQKENI come from the germline V gene. The CDR3 spans 16 residues. This chain's CDR3 is CASSPRDSANTGELFF. In nucleotides, the CDR3 is TGTGCCAGCTCACCCCGGGACAGCGCGAACACCGGGGAGCTGTTTTTT.

Only a few counts were recorded for this clonotype. The rearrangement links TRBV7-2 to TRBJ2-6; no firm D call. V lost 5 bases and J 0 bases, leaving 5 bases between the germline ends. The length of the CDR3 is 14 residues. Germline V gives CDR1 SGHTA, CDR2 FQGNSA. The CDR3, as DNA: TGTGCCAGCAGCGGCAGCTCTGGGGCCAACGTCCTGACTTTC. This translates into CASSGSSGANVLTF.

This clonotype was observed a handful of times. The V gene is TRBV4-3, the J gene TRBJ2-1, with 10 bases identical to TRBD2. The CDR3 sequence is 16 residues long. Trimming removed 1 base from V and 10 bases from J; junction bases left unmatched: 10. The germline V gene encodes CDR1 LGHNA and CDR2 YSLEER. CDR3 loop: CASSQVYPLAGREQFF. CDR3 sequence (DNA): TGCGCCAGCAGCCAAGTTTATCCACTAGCGGGAAGGGAGCAGTTCTTC.

This clonotype showed up many times. This chain joins TRBV7-2 and TRBJ1-3; the D is unclear. The CDR3 spans 14 residues. Trimming pared 1 base from V and 2 bases from J, leaving 6 bases between. Germline V gives CDR1 SGHTA, CDR2 FQGNSA. Written as DNA, the CDR3 is TGTGCCAGCAGCTTAGTCGCCGCTGGAAACACCATATATTTT. Protein: CASSLVAAGNTIYF.

This chain's CDR3 is CASSKDFGDRGRASYNEQFF. The CDR3 DNA follows: TGTGCCAGCAGCAAAGACTTTGGAGACAGGGGAAGGGCCTCCTACAATGAGCAGTTCTTC. The chain combines TRBV21-1 with TRBJ2-1; the table's D call, TRBD1, has no DNA check behind it. TRBV21-1 is a pseudogene segment. CDR3 length equals 20 residues.

The rearrangement joins TRBV12-3 or TRBV12-4 to TRBJ2-1; 8 bases line up with TRBD1. The CDR3 spans 15 residues. The trim removed 5 bases at V and 8 bases at J, leaving 11 bases unmatched. CDR3 sequence reads: CASSPTGGTGHEQFF. The DNA of the CDR3 is TGTGCCAGCAGTCCTACTGGCGGGACAGGCCATGAGCAGTTCTTC.

This clonotype has only a few counts. The V gene is TRBV5-1, the J gene TRBJ2-7, with 8 bases matching TRBD1. Germline V gene lookup returns CDR1 SGHRS and CDR2 YFSETQ. The CDR3 spans 15 residues. After removal of 4 bases from V and 2 bases from J, the junction contained 8 bases not matched to a gene. The CDR3 DNA follows: TGCGCCAGCAGCCGTTCGGGACAGGACCCCTACGAGCAGTACTTC. It translates to CASSRSGQDPYEQYF. The whole variable domain, remainder taken from reference TRBV5-1 and TRBJ2-7, is KAGVTQTPRYLIKTRGQQVTLSCSPISGHRSVSWYQQTPGQGLQFLFEYFSETQRNKGNFPGRFSGRQFSNSRSEMNVSTLELGDSALYLCASSRSGQDPYEQYFGPGTRLTVT.

The chain has TRBV28 and TRBJ1-1, with D uncertain. Per germline, CDR1 MDHEN and CDR2 SYDVKM. This CDR3 region has 12 residues. Trimming removed 8 bases at V and 1 base at J, with 8 bases between. For the CDR3, the DNA is TGTGCCAGCTCCTCCACGAACACTGAAGCTTTCTTT. It encodes CASSSTNTEAFF. The variable domain in full, with the rest retrieved from reference TRBV28 and TRBJ1-1, is DVKVTQSSRYLVKRTGEKVFLECVQDMDHENMFWYRQDPGLGLRLIYFSYDVKMKEKGDIPEGYSVSREKKERFSLILESASTNQTSMYLCASSSTNTEAFFGQGTRLTVV.

A single count supports this clonotype. The chain couples TRBV20-1 to TRBJ2-7; perhaps TRBD1 as D (6 bases). V was cut by 3 bases and J by 8 bases, with 11 bases left in between. CDR3 length: 11 amino acids. CDR1 and CDR2 from the germline V gene are DFQATT and SNEGSKA (reference sequence). CDR3 bases: TGCAGTGCTAGGATAAGGGGGAAGCAGTACTTC. It yields the protein CSARIRGKQYF.

This sequence joins TRBV5-1 and TRBJ1-1; 8 nucleotides align to TRBD1. The CDR3 totals 15 residues. Germline V gene sequence: CDR1 SGHRS, CDR2 YFSETQ. V was pared by 2 bases and J by 0 bases, with 3 bases of the junction left unmatched. CDR3 loop: CASSFVTGVNTEAFF. The CDR3 region has the DNA TGCGCCAGCAGCTTCGTGACAGGGGTGAACACTGAAGCTTTCTTT.

This clonotype was picked up a small number of times. The V gene is TRBV5-4, the J gene TRBJ2-7, with D perhaps assigned TRBD1 or TRBD2 (5 bases each). The germline CDR1 and CDR2 sequences are SGHNT and YYREEE (reference sequence). CDR3 length equals 14 residues. The V gene lost 2 bases and the J gene lost 2 bases, with 11 bases spanning the gap. The DNA of the CDR3 is TGTGCCAGCAGCTTAAGGGGACGGACCTACGAGCAGTACTTC. Protein: CASSLRGRTYEQYF. Looking up the rest from reference TRBV5-4 and TRBJ2-7 gives the full variable domain: ETGVTQSPTHLIKTRGQQVTLRCSSQSGHNTVSWYQQALGQGPQFIFQYYREEENGRGNFPPRFSGLQFPNYSSELNVNALELDDSALYLCASSLRGRTYEQYFGPGTRLTVT.